This T cell receptor (beta chain) was documented in a study of blood T cell repertoires in COVID-19. Study background: The cDNA or gDNA used as material had been derived from T cells, B-cell-depleted T cells, or PBMCs.

Between the trimmed V and J ends, which lost 4 bases and 4 bases, there was a span of 4 bases. This CDR3 contains 11 residues. The authors' processing: The authors estimated nucleated cell counts from reference gene primer amplification. The protocol was immunoSEQ multiplex PCR, while the TCRdb copy is restricted to in-frame clones and leaves out a portion. V, J and clone size reflect that table, while D and trimming were determined from the DNA. The sample has fewer than 250,000 clones, over 70% seen once. Sequenced input: peripheral blood. This clonotype originated in a man aged 50 to 59 with active or convalescent COVID-19. The genes are TRBV12-3 or TRBV12-4 and TRBJ1-1; D uncertain. CDR3 nucleotide sequence: TGTGCCAGCAGTTACAGCACTGAAGCTTTCTTT. This gives the protein CASSYSTEAFF.